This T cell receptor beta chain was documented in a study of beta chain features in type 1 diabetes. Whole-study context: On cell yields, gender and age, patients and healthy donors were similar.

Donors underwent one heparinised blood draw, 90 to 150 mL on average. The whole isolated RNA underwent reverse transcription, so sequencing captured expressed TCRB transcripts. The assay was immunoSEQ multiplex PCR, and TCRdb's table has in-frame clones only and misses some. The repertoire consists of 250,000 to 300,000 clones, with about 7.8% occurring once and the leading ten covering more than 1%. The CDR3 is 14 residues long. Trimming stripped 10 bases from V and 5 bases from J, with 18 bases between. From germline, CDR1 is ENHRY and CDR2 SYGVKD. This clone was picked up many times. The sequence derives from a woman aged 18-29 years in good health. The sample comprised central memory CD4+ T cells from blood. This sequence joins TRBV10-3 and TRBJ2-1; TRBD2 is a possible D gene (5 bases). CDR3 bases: TGTGCCAGCGGACTGACGGGGAAAAACAATGAGCAGTTCTTC. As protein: CASGLTGKNNEQFF.